Included here is one TCR beta chain sequence, with context. Antigen unknown. This sample is part of a study of OX40 agonist ivuxolimab in advanced cancers. Study conclusions and caveats: Normalized expansion of T-cell clones was also low for some nonresponders. CD4+ and CD8+ blood T cells expanded clonally by week 6 at 0.1 to 3.0 mg/kg.

Here immunoSEQ multiplex PCR was the method, and the copy in TCRdb shows in-frame clones only, minus some. The data contain approximately 11,000 clones, roughly 80% of them singletons. This clonotype was sampled from an adult with an advanced solid tumor such as melanoma, head and neck, liver or kidney cancer. The specimen comprised CD4+ or CD8+ T cells sorted from blood, sampled in a trial of the OX40 agonist ivuxolimab.

CDR3 sequence (DNA): TGTGCCAGTACCCCGGGACTAGCGGGGGACAATGAGCAGTTCTTC. Its protein is CASTPGLAGDNEQFF. The J gene is TRBJ2-1, the V gene TRBV19; 14 bases agree with TRBD2. Germline V lookup: CDR1 LNHDA, CDR2 SQIVND (reference sequence). The CDR3 extends over 15 amino acids. V was pared by 7 bases and J by 5 bases, with 4 bases of the junction left unmatched.